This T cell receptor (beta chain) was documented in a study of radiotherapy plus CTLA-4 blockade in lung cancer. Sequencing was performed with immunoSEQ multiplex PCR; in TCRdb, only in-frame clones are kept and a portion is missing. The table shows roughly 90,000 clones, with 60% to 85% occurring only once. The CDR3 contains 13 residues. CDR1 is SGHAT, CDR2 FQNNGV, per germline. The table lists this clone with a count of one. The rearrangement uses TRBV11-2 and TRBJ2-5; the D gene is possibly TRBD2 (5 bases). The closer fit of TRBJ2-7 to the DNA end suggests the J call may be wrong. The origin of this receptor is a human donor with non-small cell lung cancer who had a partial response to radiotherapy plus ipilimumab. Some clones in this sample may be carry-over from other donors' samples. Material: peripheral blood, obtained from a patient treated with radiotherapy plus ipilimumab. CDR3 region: CASTRAPSYEQYF. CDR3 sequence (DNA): TGTGCCAGCACGAGGGCTCCCTCCTACGAGCAGTACTTC.